This entry lists 13 T cell receptor beta chains sequenced from one sample in a study of blood T cells in healthy people across ages. Together with a sample-barcoded 5' primer, a J-beta primer mix was included in a second PCR lasting about 7 to 11 cycles. TCRdb re-called the 5' RACE reads with MiXCR, one entry per CDR3 protein. The repertoire consists of more than 1.4 million distinct CDR3 sequences, with 35% to 45% occurring once and the leading ten covering approximately 7.9%. Sequenced sample: blood. Receptors were obtained from a woman under 30 in good health.

The chain employs TRBV7-9 and TRBJ1-6; TRBD1 matches at 9 bases. The CDR3 runs to 15 residues. In germline, CDR1 is SEHNR, CDR2 FQNEAQ (reference sequence). V dropped 5 bases and J dropped 6; count of bases not matched to a gene: 5. The chain's CDR3 is CASSAPGQGNSPLHF. The CDR3 DNA follows: TGTGCCAGCAGCGCGCCGGGACAGGGTAATTCACCCCTCCACTTT.

V and J are TRBV7-2 and TRBJ2-1; 11 nucleotides line up with TRBD2. Germline lookup yields CDR1 SGHTA and CDR2 FQGNSA. The CDR3 is 14 amino acids. V lost 11 bases and J lost 2; bases outside the gene matches: 5. For the CDR3, the DNA is TGTGCCGTAGCGGGAGGGCCCACCTACAATGAGCAGTTCTTC. Encoded protein: CAVAGGPTYNEQFF. Filled out from reference TRBV7-2 and TRBJ2-1, the complete variable domain reads GAGVSQSPSNKVTEKGKDVELRCDPISGHTALYWYRQSLGQGLEFLIYFQGNSAPDKSGLPSDRFSAERTGGSVSTLTIQRTQQEDSAVYLCAVAGGPTYNEQFFGPGTRLTVL.

The genes are TRBV20-1 and TRBJ2-3, with 7 bases matching TRBD2. Per germline, CDR1 DFQATT and CDR2 SNEGSKA (reference sequence). CDR3 length: 15 amino acids. With 2 bases clipped from V and 4 bases from J, the junction kept 9 bases outside the gene matches. In DNA form, the CDR3 reads TGCAGTGCTAGATCCGGGACTACGCTCGCAGATACGCAGTATTTT. Encoded protein: CSARSGTTLADTQYF.

The chain has TRBV20-1 and TRBJ2-5; TRBD2 matches at 8 bases. CDR1 is DFQATT, CDR2 SNEGSKA, per germline (reference sequence). V shed 5 bases and J 11 bases; nucleotides not matched to a gene: 19. The CDR3 sequence is 15 residues long. The CDR3 DNA follows: TGCAGTGCTCAACCGGGACTAGTGGGAGGACGAGAGCAGTACTTC. This sequence encodes CSAQPGLVGGREQYF.

The rearrangement links TRBV6-5 to TRBJ1-1, with D tentatively TRBD1 (5 bases). Trimming shortened V by 6 bases and J by 0 bases, and 11 bases separated the two germline ends. This CDR3 has 14 residues. Germline V gene sequence: CDR1 MNHEY, CDR2 SVGAGI. The CDR3 reads CASSRDGVNTEAFF. The DNA of the CDR3 is TGTGCCAGCAGCCGGGACGGGGTGAACACTGAAGCTTTCTTT.

J is TRBJ2-3 and V is TRBV18; D could derive from TRBD1 or TRBD2 (5 bases each). This CDR3 spans 17 amino acids. Per the germline V gene, CDR1 is KGHSH and CDR2 is LQKENI. The V end lost 2 bases, the J end lost 4 bases, and 19 bases lay between the germline ends. CDR3 coding DNA: TGTGCCAGCTCACCAGTGAGACCCCTCGGGGACGCAGATACGCAGTATTTT. Its protein product is CASSPVRPLGDADTQYF.

Concerning this clonotype itself: The missing conserved phenylalanine or tryptophan at the end of this CDR3 makes a read error likely. The rearrangement uses TRBV11-2 and TRBJ2-3; D perhaps matches TRBD1 (6 bases). Germline values: CDR1 SGHAT, CDR2 FQNNGV. This CDR3 comprises 14 residues. V was pared by 5 bases and J by 5 bases, with 14 bases between. This CDR3 is CASSTSGAGDTQYS. Here the CDR3 DNA reads TGTGCCAGCAGCACCTCAGGGGCAGGAGATACGCAGTATTCT.

This clonotype was seen a few times. The rearrangement links TRBV6-2 or TRBV6-3 to TRBJ1-1, with no clear D. Germline V lookup: CDR1 MNHEY, CDR2 SVGEGT. V lost 7 bases, J lost 10 bases, and 13 bases lay in between. The CDR3 length is 11 residues. The CDR3 here is CASKDRVGAFF. For the CDR3, the DNA is TGTGCCAGCAAGGATAGGGTCGGAGCTTTCTTT.

Only a few counts were recorded for this clonotype. The chain combines TRBV6-1 with TRBJ1-5; D perhaps matches TRBD1 (5 bases). Between the trimmed V and J ends, which lost 5 bases and 3 bases, there was a span of 14 bases. The germline V gene has CDR1 MNHNS and CDR2 SASEGT. CDR3 length equals 15 residues. The CDR3 protein is CASSRIRGANQPQHF. Here the CDR3 DNA reads TGTGCCAGCAGTCGTATTCGGGGCGCCAATCAGCCCCAGCATTTT.

This clonotype was detected a few times. This sequence joins TRBV7-9 and TRBJ2-5; 12 nucleotides match TRBD1. Trimming cost V 4 bases and J 4 bases; bases outside gene matches: 7. Germline V gene lookup returns CDR1 SEHNR and CDR2 FQNEAQ (reference sequence). CDR3 length equals 16 residues. The CDR3 sequence is CASSSAGTGGLETQYF. CDR3 nucleotides: TGTGCCAGCAGCTCGGCCGGGACAGGGGGCTTAGAGACCCAGTACTTC.

The table lists this clonotype with a few counts. V and J are TRBV20-1 and TRBJ2-7; 8 nucleotides align to TRBD2. CDR1 and CDR2 from the germline V gene are DFQATT and SNEGSKA (reference sequence). V trimming: 2 bases; J trimming: 4 bases; junction bases outside the gene matches: 10. The CDR3 has 15 residues. DNA of the CDR3: TGCAGTGCTAGAAACCCCAAGCGGGAGAATTACGAGCAGTACTTC. Its protein product is CSARNPKRENYEQYF.

V and J are TRBV20-1 and TRBJ2-3; D unclear. The germline V gene has CDR1 DFQATT and CDR2 SNEGSKA (reference sequence). CDR3 length: 15 amino acids. V gave up 5 bases and J gave up 1 base, with 16 bases separating them. CDR3 residues: CSAAKPNVGTDTQYF. For the CDR3, the DNA is TGCAGTGCTGCTAAGCCGAACGTCGGCACAGATACGCAGTATTTT.

There are a few counts of this clonotype. The chain links TRBV6-1 to TRBJ1-2, with D unclear. CDR3 length: 13 amino acids. The V and J ends lost 2 bases and 7 bases respectively, with 11 bases between them. Germline CDR1 and CDR2: MNHNS and SASEGT. For the CDR3, the DNA is TGTGCCAGCAGTGAAATCCGGGTGGCTGGCTACACCTTC. The encoded protein is CASSEIRVAGYTF.